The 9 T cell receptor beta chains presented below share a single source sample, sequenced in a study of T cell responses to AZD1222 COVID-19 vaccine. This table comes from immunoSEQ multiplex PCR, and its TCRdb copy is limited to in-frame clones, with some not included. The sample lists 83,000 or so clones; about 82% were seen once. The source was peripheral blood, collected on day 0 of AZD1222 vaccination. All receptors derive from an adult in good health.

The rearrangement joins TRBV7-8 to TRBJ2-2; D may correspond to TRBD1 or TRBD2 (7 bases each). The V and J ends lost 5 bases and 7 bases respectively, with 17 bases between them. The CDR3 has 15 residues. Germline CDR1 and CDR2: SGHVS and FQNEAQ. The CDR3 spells CASSITGASGGELFF. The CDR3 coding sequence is TGTGCCAGCAGCATAACAGGGGCTAGCGGCGGGGAGCTGTTTTTT.

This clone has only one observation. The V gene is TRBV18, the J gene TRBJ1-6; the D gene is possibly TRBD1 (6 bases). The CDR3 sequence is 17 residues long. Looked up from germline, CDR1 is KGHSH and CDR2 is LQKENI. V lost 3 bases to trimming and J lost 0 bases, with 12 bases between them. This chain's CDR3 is CASSPVTGSSYNSPLHF. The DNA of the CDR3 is TGTGCCAGCTCACCCGTAACAGGGAGCTCCTATAATTCACCCCTCCACTTT.

CDR3 in amino acids: CASSTHRYSNQPQHF. The CDR3 DNA is TGTGCCAGCAGCACCCACAGGTATAGCAATCAGCCCCAGCATTTT. The rearrangement uses TRBV21-1 and TRBJ1-5; TRBD1 is taken as the D call from the table, unchecked against the DNA. TRBV21-1 is flagged as a pseudogene. This CDR3 has 15 residues.

This CDR3 reads CASSQAGQTNYGYTF. The CDR3 region has the DNA TGCGCCAGCAGCCAAGCGGGACAGACTAACTATGGCTACACCTTC. The chain has TRBV4-1 and TRBJ1-2; 7 nucleotides agree with TRBD1. In germline, CDR1 is MGHRA, CDR2 YSYEKL. The junction had 2 bases not matched to a gene; V was cut back by 1 base and J by 0 bases. The CDR3 is made up of 15 amino acids.

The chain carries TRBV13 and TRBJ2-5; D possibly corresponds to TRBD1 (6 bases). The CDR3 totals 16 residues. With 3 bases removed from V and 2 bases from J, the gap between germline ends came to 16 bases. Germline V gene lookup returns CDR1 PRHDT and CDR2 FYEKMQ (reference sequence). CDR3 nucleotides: TGTGCCAGCAGCTTGGGCGGTGAAGGGGGTCAAGAGACCCAGTACTTC. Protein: CASSLGGEGGQETQYF.

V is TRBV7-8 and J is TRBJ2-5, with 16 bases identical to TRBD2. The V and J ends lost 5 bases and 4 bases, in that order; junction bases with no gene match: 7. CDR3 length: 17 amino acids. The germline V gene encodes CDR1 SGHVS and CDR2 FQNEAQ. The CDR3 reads CASSLGTSGRARETQYF. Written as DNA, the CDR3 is TGTGCCAGCAGCCTCGGGACTAGCGGGAGGGCACGAGAGACCCAGTACTTC.

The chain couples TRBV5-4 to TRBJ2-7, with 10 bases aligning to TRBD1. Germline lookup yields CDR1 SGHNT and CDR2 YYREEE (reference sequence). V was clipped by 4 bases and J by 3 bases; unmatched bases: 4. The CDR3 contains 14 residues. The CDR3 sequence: CASSRGQGVYEQYF. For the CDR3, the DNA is TGTGCCAGCAGCCGCGGACAGGGGGTCTACGAGCAGTACTTC.

The CDR3 spells CAWSVKERGGYTF. As DNA, the CDR3 is TGTGCCTGGAGTGTAAAAGAACGCGGTGGCTACACCTTC. The rearrangement joins TRBV30 to TRBJ1-2; D unresolved. Trimming shortened V by 0 bases and J by 7 bases, and 12 bases separated the two germline ends. This CDR3 contains 13 residues. Germline lookup yields CDR1 GTSNPN and CDR2 SVGIG (reference sequence).

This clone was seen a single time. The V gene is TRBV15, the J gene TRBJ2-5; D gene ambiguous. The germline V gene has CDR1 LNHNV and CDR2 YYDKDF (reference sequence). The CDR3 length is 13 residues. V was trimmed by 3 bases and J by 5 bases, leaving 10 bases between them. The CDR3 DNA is TGTGCCACCAGCAGGGACCCCGGTGAGACCCAGTACTTC. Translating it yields CATSRDPGETQYF.